This T cell receptor (beta chain) came from a study of T cell responses to AZD1222 COVID-19 vaccine. At the level of the study: Researchers grouped second doses given at about 4 or about 12 weeks into one pool.

Only in-frame clones appear in the TCRdb table, and some are missing; sequencing was by immunoSEQ multiplex PCR. The table lists over 100,000 clones, approximately 87% of them singletons. As for this clone: The antigen remains unidentified.

CDR3 length: 13 residues. V lost 6 bases, J lost 4 bases, and 11 bases lay in between. Study outcomes and limitations: In all cases, repertoires were sampled only after the peak T cell response.

The chain has TRBV12-3 or TRBV12-4 and TRBJ2-3, with D unclear. The TCR originated in an adult in good health. Material: peripheral blood, obtained on day 0 of AZD1222 vaccination. CDR3 nucleotide sequence: TGTGCCAGCAGCCCCAGACGGGCAGATACGCAGTATTTT. Encoded protein: CASSPRRADTQYF.